This T cell receptor (beta chain) was identified in a study of cytomegalovirus exposure and HLA in healthy donors. Amplification used 60 Vbeta primers and 13 Jbeta primers. Libraries were prepared by immunoSEQ multiplex PCR; TCRdb keeps only in-frame clonotypes and omits some of them. The sample lists about 130,000 clones, 70% to 80% occurring once. The CDR3 covers 14 residues. Germline lookup yields CDR1 SGHRS and CDR2 YFSETQ. V gave up 2 bases and J gave up 9 bases; unmatched junction bases: 7. This receptor was identified in a human donor in good health. Sequences were obtained from PBMCs. The chain links TRBV5-1 to TRBJ2-1; 8 positions agree with TRBD1. As DNA, the CDR3 is TGCGCCAGCAGCTTACGGACAGGGTTCGCTGAGCAGTTCTTC. It encodes CASSLRTGFAEQFF. The full variable domain, its missing parts supplied by reference TRBV5-1 and TRBJ2-1, is KAGVTQTPRYLIKTRGQQVTLSCSPISGHRSVSWYQQTPGQGLQFLFEYFSETQRNKGNFPGRFSGRQFSNSRSEMNVSTLELGDSALYLCASSLRTGFAEQFFGPGTRLTVL.